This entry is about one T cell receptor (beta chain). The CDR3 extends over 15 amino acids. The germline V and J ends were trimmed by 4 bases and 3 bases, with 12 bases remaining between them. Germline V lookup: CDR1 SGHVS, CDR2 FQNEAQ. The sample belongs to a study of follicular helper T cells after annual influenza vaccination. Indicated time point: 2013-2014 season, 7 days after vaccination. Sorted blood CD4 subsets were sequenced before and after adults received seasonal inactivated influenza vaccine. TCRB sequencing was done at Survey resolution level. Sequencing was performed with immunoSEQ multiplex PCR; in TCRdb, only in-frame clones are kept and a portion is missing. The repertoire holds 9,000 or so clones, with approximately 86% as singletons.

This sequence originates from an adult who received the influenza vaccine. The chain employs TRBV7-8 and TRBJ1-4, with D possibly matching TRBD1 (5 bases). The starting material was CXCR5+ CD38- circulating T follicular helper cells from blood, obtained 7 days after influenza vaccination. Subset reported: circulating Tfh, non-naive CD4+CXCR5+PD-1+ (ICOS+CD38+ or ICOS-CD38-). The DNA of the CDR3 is TGTGCCAGCAGCTCACAGGCCGGACCTAATGAAAAACTGTTTTTT. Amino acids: CASSSQAGPNEKLFF.